This T cell receptor (beta chain) comes out of a study of T cells after yellow fever vaccination. On the study more broadly: When fractions had low cell numbers, they were prepared with SMART-Seq v4 Ultra Low Input.

TCRdb redid the calling of the 5' RACE reads with MiXCR, one entry per CDR3 protein. This table has approximately 70,000 distinct CDR3 sequences, about 6.5% appearing once. This clonotype came up many times. The V segment lost 6 bases and the J segment 1 base; nucleotides outside the gene matches: 3. This CDR3 has 13 amino acids. From germline, CDR1 is SGHRS and CDR2 YFSETQ. The genes are TRBV5-1 and TRBJ1-1; the match to TRBD1 covers 7 bases. The source is a man between 18 and 35 years old who received the YFV17D yellow fever vaccine. The sequenced sample was CD8+ T cells sorted from PBMCs, obtained about 41 days after the first yellow fever vaccination. CDR3 in amino acids: CASTDRANTEAFF. CDR3 in DNA: TGCGCCAGCACCGACAGGGCGAACACTGAAGCTTTCTTT.